Shown below are 6 T cell receptor beta chains from a single sample sequenced in a study of cytomegalovirus exposure and HLA in healthy donors. A multiplex PCR was run with 60 Vbeta primers and 13 Jbeta primers. Produced via immunoSEQ multiplex PCR; TCRdb's table is partial and in-frame only. The sample consists of about 120,000 clones, under 90% of them appearing once. The sample taken for sequencing was PBMCs. Receptors were obtained from a female donor in good health and CMV-seropositive.

The chain links TRBV4-3 to TRBJ1-2; tentative D call: TRBD1 (6 bases). Germline assignment: CDR1 LGHNA and CDR2 YSLEER. This CDR3 has 17 residues. The germline V and J ends were trimmed by 0 bases and 5 bases, with 19 bases remaining between them. The DNA of the CDR3 is TGCGCCAGCAGCCAAGATAGGGCGGGGGCGCGAACTTATGGCTACACCTTC. Protein product: CASSQDRAGARTYGYTF.

This clone was seen a few times. This sequence joins TRBV7-2 and TRBJ2-2; maybe TRBD1 (6 bases). This CDR3 is built from 15 residues. CDR1 is SGHTA and CDR2 is FQGNSA in the germline V gene. V was cut by 2 bases and J by 1 base, with 8 bases left in between. Here the CDR3 reads CASSLKGVNTGELFF. The CDR3 nucleotides are TGTGCCAGCAGCTTAAAGGGGGTGAACACCGGGGAGCTGTTTTTT.

The chain carries TRBV7-9 and TRBJ2-5; maybe TRBD1 (5 bases). This CDR3 is built from 15 residues. With 1 base removed from V and 0 bases from J, the gap between germline ends came to 9 bases. Germline assignment: CDR1 SEHNR and CDR2 FQNEAQ (reference sequence). The CDR3 sequence is CASSLVSGYQETQYF. The DNA for the CDR3 is TGTGCCAGCAGCTTAGTGTCAGGGTACCAAGAGACCCAGTACTTC.

The chain has TRBV2 and TRBJ1-1, with TRBD1 as a possible D gene (5 bases). Germline V gives CDR1 SNHLY, CDR2 FYNNEI. V was trimmed by 3 bases and J by 10 bases, leaving 15 bases between them. The CDR3 totals 13 residues. The CDR3 nucleotides read TGTGCCAGCAGTGACGCTTTGGGGGGGGTAGCTTTCTTT. Protein: CASSDALGGVAFF.

V gene TRBV5-1 combines with J gene TRBJ2-1; tentatively, D is TRBD2 (6 bases). The length of the CDR3 is 12 residues. Per germline, CDR1 SGHRS and CDR2 YFSETQ. Trimming took off 3 bases at V and 9 bases at J, with 10 bases between the two ends. CDR3 sequence reads: CASSSSRGEQFF. CDR3 sequence (DNA): TGCGCCAGCAGCTCCTCGCGGGGTGAGCAGTTCTTC.

This chain connects TRBV27 to TRBJ2-7, with D tentatively TRBD1 (6 bases). This CDR3 has 16 residues. Trimming shortened V by 5 bases and J by 7 bases, and 24 bases separated the two germline ends. Germline CDR1 reads MNHEY; CDR2 reads SMNVEV (reference sequence). The CDR3 reads CASSPHYRAPVGEQYF. In DNA form, the CDR3 reads TGTGCCAGCAGTCCTCATTACAGGGCTCCTGTGGGTGAGCAGTACTTC.